These T cell receptor beta chains were read from a single sample in a study of cytomegalovirus exposure and HLA in healthy donors. Using immunoSEQ multiplex PCR, the repertoire was profiled, and TCRdb retains in-frame clones only, with some absent. The sample yields under 200,000 clones, 65% to 85% seen once. Sequencing used PBMCs. These receptors were collected from a woman aged 40 to 50 in good health and CMV-seropositive. Both conserved end residues are trimmed from each CDR3. The order of the fields is V gene, clone size, J gene, CDR3 protein. Expanded clones are given a class, and other clones once, few, many or no size at all.

TRBV7-6	-	TRBJ2-5	ASSLAWPAETQY
TRBV7-9	-	TRBJ1-1	ASSVRDTEAF
TRBV14	-	TRBJ1-2	ASSSGTHYGYT
TRBV10-1	-	TRBJ2-7	ASSESIYEQY
TRBV28	-	TRBJ2-7	ASSLGGGGAYEQY
TRBV6-5	-	TRBJ1-1	ASSRLEGTEAF
TRBV10-3	-	TRBJ1-3	ATSGTGGQTASGNTIY
TRBV10-1	-	TRBJ2-3	ASSVAGGTDTQY
TRBV5-4	-	TRBJ2-3	ASTIVGGGLTDTQY
TRBV18	-	TRBJ2-3	ASSRAPGLAGDTQY
TRBV29-1	-	TRBJ2-1	SVPHYNEQF
TRBV18	-	TRBJ1-6	ASSRTGDQVRALH
TRBV5-1	-	-	ASSPGQGGGEQY
TRBV7-9	-	TRBJ1-1	ASSADTLAF
TRBV5-1	-	TRBJ2-5	ASSLQDQETQY
TRBV25-1	once	TRBJ2-5	ASSSGNRDETQY
TRBV2	few	TRBJ1-3	ASSELPAGITGNTIY
TRBV5-8	-	TRBJ1-2	ASSPWTGLGSGYT
TRBV5-4	-	TRBJ2-7	ASSRPGQGGEQY
TRBV28	few	TRBJ2-1	ASSLYLAGDNEQF
TRBV28	-	TRBJ1-1	ASSRSPNTEAF
TRBV5-1	-	TRBJ2-5	ASSLLQAGQTQY
TRBV2	-	TRBJ2-1	ASSERNEQF
TRBV18	-	TRBJ2-1	ASSPLPTSGGDDEQF
TRBV5-1	few	TRBJ1-6	ASSLEGSYNSPLH
TRBV4-1	-	TRBJ2-1	ASSPSSGGDNREQF
TRBV5-4	-	TRBJ2-3	ASSLARVADTQY
TRBV7-2	-	TRBJ2-7	ASSQPPGTGIYEQY
TRBV11-3	-	TRBJ2-3	ASSFSGGDTDTQY
TRBV5-4	few	TRBJ2-3	ASSSTSGSDTQY
TRBV7-2	-	TRBJ2-7	ASSLQGADEQY
TRBV9	-	TRBJ1-4	ASSAGQGNEKLF
TRBV7-9	-	TRBJ1-1	ASSLVAGSEAF
TRBV6-6	-	TRBJ1-1	ASSQQGCTEAF
TRBV5-1	few	TRBJ2-3	ASSSRGGTDTQY
TRBV6-5	-	TRBJ1-2	ASSLLQGVMGYT
TRBV6-6	few	TRBJ1-1	ASSFGGMEAF
TRBV10-1	-	TRBJ2-1	ASSESGLAGGLF
TRBV23-1	-	TRBJ1-5	ASSPRNWAKGHSRSNQPQH
TRBV29-1	-	TRBJ2-6	SVGGNSNSGANVLT
TRBV7-2	-	TRBJ2-7	ASSLRLAGVTGYEQY
TRBV1	-	TRBJ2-7	TSSERLAGGHEQY
TRBV4-1	-	TRBJ2-3	ASSLAEGSAENTQY
TRBV9	-	TRBJ1-3	ASSPSTGSGNTIY
TRBV19	-	TRBJ1-2	ASRDTGVDGYT
TRBV6-6	-	TRBJ1-2	ASTSPAVNYGYT
TRBV9	-	TRBJ1-1	ASSGASTEAF
TRBV10-1	few	TRBJ2-1	ASSELLTGGNNEQF
TRBV6-5	few	TRBJ1-1	ASSYSSGLNTEAF
TRBV6-1	-	TRBJ2-7	AGGTGAYEQY
TRBV4-3	few	TRBJ2-7	ASSQDGINEQY